The sequence of this T cell receptor beta chain was determined in a study of OX40 agonist ivuxolimab in advanced cancers. For the study at large: Ivuxolimab is an agonistic anti-OX40 (CD134) antibody, and patients were treated with it. Each patient was given ivuxolimab into a vein every 2 weeks, at 0.01 to 10 mg/kg. The group had a mean age of about 65 years, ranged from 23 to 79, and was 82.7% male. Study-level findings and limits: In the 0.1-3.0 mg/kg groups, partial responders showed among the lowest expansion.

TCRdb's copy holds only in-frame clones and misses some; the assay was immunoSEQ multiplex PCR. Among about 79,000 clones listed, about 94% were seen once. Comments on this clone: Antigen: not known.

V dropped 2 bases and J dropped 4 bases, with 11 bases sitting between them. Germline CDR1 SEHNR, CDR2 FQNEAQ (reference sequence). This CDR3 contains 15 residues. This sequence joins TRBV7-9 and TRBJ1-4; possible D gene TRBD1, 6 bases. The sequence derives from an adult with an advanced solid tumor such as melanoma, head and neck, liver or kidney cancer. Sequenced material: CD4+ or CD8+ T cells sorted from blood, taken in a trial of the OX40 agonist ivuxolimab. The CDR3 sequence is CASSLLEGGNEKLFF. The CDR3 DNA reads TGTGCCAGCAGCTTATTGGAGGGGGGTAATGAAAAACTGTTTTTT. Full variable domain (rest looked up from reference TRBV7-9 and TRBJ1-4): DTGVSQNPRHKITKRGQNVTFRCDPISEHNRLYWYRQTLGQGPEFLTYFQNEAQLEKSRLLSDRFSAERPKGSFSTLEIQRTEQGDSAMYLCASSLLEGGNEKLFFGSGTQLSVL.